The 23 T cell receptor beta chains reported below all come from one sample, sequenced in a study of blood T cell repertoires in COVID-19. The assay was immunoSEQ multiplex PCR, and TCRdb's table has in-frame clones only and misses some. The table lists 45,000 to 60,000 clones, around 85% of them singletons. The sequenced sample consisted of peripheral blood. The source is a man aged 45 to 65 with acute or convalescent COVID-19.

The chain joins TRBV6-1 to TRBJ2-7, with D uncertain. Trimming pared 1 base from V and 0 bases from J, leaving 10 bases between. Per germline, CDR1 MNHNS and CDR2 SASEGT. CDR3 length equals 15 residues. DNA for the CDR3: TGTGCCAGCAGTGAAGAAACGGGTAGCTCCTACGAGCAGTACTTC. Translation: CASSEETGSSYEQYF.

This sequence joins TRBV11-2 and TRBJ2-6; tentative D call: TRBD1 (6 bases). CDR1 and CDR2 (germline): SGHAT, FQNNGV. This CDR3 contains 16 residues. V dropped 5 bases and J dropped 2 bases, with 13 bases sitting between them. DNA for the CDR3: TGTGCCAGCAGCCGAGACAGGACCCCTGGGGCCAACGTCCTGACTTTC. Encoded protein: CASSRDRTPGANVLTF.

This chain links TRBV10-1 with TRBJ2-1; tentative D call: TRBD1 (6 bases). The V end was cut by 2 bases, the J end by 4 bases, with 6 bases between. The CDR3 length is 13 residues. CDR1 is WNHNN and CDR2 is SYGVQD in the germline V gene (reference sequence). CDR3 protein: CASSETGYNEQFF. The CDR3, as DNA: TGCGCCAGCAGTGAGACAGGGTACAATGAGCAGTTCTTC.

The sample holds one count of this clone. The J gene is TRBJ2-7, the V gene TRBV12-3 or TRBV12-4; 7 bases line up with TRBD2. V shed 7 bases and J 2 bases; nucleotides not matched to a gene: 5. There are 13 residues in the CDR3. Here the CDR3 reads CASKSGGAYEQYF. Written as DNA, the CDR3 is TGTGCCAGCAAATCGGGAGGTGCCTACGAGCAGTACTTC.

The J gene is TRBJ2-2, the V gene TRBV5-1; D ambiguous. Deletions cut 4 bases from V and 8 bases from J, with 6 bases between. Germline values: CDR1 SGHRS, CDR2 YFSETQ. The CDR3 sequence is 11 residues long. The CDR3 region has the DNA TGCGCCAGCAGCCTAGAGGGGGAGCTGTTTTTT. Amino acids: CASSLEGELFF.

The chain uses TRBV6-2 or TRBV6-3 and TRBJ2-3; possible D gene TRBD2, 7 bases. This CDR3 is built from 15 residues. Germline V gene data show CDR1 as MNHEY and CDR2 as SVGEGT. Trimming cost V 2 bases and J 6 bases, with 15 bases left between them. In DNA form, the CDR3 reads TGTGCCAGCAGTTACGTTGGTAGGGGGGGGGATACGCAGTATTTT. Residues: CASSYVGRGGDTQYF.

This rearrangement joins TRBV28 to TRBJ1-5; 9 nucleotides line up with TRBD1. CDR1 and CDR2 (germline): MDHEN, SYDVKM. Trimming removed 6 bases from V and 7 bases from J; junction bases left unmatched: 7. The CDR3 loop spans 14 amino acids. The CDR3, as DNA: TGTGCCAGCAGACAGGACAGGGGAGAACAGCCCCAGCATTTT. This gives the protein CASRQDRGEQPQHF.

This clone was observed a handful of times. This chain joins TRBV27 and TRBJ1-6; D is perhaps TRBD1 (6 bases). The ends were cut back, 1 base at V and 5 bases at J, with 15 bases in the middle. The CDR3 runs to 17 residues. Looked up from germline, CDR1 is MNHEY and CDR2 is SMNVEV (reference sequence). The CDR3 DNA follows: TGTGCCAGCAGTTTATTGGGCAGGGGCCAAAATAATTCACCCCTCCACTTT. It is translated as CASSLLGRGQNNSPLHF.

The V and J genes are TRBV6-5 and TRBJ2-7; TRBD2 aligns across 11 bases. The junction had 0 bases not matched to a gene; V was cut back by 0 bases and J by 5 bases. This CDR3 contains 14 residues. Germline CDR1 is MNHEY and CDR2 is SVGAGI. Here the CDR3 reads CASSYSTSGNEQYF. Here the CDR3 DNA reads TGTGCCAGCAGTTACTCGACTAGCGGGAACGAGCAGTACTTC.

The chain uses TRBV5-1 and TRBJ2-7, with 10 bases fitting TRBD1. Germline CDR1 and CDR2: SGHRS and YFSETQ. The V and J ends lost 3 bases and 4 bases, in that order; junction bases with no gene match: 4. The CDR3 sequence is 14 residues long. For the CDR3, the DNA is TGCGCCAGCAGCTGGAGGACAGGGGGGTACGAGCAGTACTTC. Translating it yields CASSWRTGGYEQYF. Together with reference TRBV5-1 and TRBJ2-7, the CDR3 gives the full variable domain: KAGVTQTPRYLIKTRGQQVTLSCSPISGHRSVSWYQQTPGQGLQFLFEYFSETQRNKGNFPGRFSGRQFSNSRSEMNVSTLELGDSALYLCASSWRTGGYEQYFGPGTRLTVT.

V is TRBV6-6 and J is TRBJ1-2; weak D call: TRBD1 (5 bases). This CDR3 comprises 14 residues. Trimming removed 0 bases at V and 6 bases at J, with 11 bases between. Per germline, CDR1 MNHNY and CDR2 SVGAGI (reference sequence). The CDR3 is CASSYSPGGDGYTF. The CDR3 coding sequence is TGTGCCAGCAGTTACTCTCCGGGGGGAGATGGCTACACCTTC.

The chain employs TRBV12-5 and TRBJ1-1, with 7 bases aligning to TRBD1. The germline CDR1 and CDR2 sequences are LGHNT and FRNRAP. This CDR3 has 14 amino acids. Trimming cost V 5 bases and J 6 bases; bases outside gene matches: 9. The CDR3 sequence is CASGVQGQLSEAFF. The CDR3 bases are TGTGCTAGTGGTGTCCAGGGACAGCTCTCTGAAGCTTTCTTT.

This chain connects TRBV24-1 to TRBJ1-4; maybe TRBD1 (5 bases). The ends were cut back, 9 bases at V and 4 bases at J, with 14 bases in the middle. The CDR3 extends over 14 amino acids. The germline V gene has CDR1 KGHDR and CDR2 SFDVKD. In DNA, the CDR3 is TGTGCCACCGGAACGGGGGGGGATAATGAAAAACTGTTTTTT. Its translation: CATGTGGDNEKLFF.

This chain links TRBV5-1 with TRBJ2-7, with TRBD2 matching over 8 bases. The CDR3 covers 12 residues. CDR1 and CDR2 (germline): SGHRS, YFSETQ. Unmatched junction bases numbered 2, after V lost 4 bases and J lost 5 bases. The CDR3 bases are TGCGCCAGCAGCCCGGGGGGGGACGAGCAGTACTTC. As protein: CASSPGGDEQYF.

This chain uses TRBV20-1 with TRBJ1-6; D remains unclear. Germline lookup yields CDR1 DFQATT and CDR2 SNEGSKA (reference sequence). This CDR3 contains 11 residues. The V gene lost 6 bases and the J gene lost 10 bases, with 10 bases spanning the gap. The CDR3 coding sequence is TGCAGTGCGCGACGGGGATCACCCCTCCACTTT. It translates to CSARRGSPLHF.

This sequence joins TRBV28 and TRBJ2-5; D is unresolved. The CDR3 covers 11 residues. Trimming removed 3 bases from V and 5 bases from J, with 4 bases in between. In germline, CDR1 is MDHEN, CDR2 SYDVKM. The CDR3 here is CASSFLETQYF. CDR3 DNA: TGTGCCAGCAGTTTTCTCGAGACCCAGTACTTC.

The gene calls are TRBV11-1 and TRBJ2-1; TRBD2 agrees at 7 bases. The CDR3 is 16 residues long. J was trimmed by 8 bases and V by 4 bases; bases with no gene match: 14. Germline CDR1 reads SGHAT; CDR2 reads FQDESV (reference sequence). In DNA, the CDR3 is TGTGCCAGCAGCTCAAGGGTCGGGGAGGGCCGGTATGAGCAGTTCTTC. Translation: CASSSRVGEGRYEQFF.

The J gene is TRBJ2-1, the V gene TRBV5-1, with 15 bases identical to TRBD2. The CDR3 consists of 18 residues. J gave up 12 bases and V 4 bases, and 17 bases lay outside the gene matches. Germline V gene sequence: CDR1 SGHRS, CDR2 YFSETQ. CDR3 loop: CASSPGTAGLAGGLGQFF. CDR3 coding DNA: TGCGCCAGCAGCCCAGGGACTGCAGGACTAGCGGGAGGGTTGGGGCAGTTCTTC.

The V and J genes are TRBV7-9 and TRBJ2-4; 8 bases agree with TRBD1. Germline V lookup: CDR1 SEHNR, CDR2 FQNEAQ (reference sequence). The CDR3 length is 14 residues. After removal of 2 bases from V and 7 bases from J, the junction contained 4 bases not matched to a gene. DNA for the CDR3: TGTGCCAGCAGCTTACGACAGGGGATGAACATTCAGTACTTC. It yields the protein CASSLRQGMNIQYF.

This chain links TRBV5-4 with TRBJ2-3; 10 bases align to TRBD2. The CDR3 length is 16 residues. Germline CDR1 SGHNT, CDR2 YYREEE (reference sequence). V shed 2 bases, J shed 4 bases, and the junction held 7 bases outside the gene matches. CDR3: CASSFQSGGAADTQYF. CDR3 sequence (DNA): TGTGCCAGCAGCTTTCAGAGCGGGGGGGCCGCAGATACGCAGTATTTT.

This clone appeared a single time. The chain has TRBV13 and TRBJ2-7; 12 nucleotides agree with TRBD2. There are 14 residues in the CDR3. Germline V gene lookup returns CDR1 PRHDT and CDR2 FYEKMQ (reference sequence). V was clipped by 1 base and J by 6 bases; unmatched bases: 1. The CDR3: CASSLELAGGEQYF. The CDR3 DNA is TGTGCCAGCAGCTTAGAACTAGCGGGAGGCGAGCAGTACTTC.

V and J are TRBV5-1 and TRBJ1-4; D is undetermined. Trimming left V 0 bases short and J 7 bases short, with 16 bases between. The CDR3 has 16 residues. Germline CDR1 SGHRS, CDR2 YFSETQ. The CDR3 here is CASSLASVGRAEKLFF. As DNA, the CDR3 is TGCGCCAGCAGCTTGGCCTCGGTGGGGAGGGCTGAAAAACTGTTTTTT.

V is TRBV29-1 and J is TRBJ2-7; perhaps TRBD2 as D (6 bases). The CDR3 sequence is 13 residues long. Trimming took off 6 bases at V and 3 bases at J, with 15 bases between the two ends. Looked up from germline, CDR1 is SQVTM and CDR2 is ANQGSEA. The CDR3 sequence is CSVSRGRLYEQYF. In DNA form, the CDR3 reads TGCAGCGTCTCCCGAGGGAGGCTCTACGAGCAGTACTTC.